A single sample gave rise to the 22 T cell receptor beta chains below, sequenced in a study of T cell repertoires in cytomegalovirus infection. TCRdb itself ran the reads through MiXCR, one entry per CDR3 protein. The table shows hundreds of thousands of distinct CDR3 sequences, with approximately 8.9% occurring only once. The sequenced sample consisted of PBMCs. The receptors originated from a human donor in good health (CMV status not recorded). Some clones in this sample may be carry-over from other donors' samples.

This clonotype has a count of ten or more. The chain carries TRBV6-1 and TRBJ1-5, with D maybe TRBD1 (5 bases). Germline V gene sequence: CDR1 MNHNS, CDR2 SASEGT. Trimming stripped 4 bases from V and 0 bases from J, with 10 bases between. This CDR3 region has 15 residues. The CDR3 coding sequence is TGTGCCAGCAGTGGCGACAGTTATAGCAATCAGCCCCAGCATTTT. Encoded protein: CASSGDSYSNQPQHF.

This chain's CDR3 is CSADDRSYNSPLHF. As DNA, the CDR3 is TGCAGTGCTGATGATCGCTCCTATAATTCACCCCTCCACTTT. J is TRBJ1-6 and V is TRBV20-1; D unclear. CDR3 length: 14 amino acids. V lost 5 bases to trimming and J lost 0 bases, with 8 bases between them. Germline assignment: CDR1 DFQATT and CDR2 SNEGSKA (reference sequence).

This clonotype was found a few times. This sequence joins TRBV6-6 and TRBJ1-5, with D unclear. This CDR3 spans 15 amino acids. Germline V gives CDR1 MNHNY, CDR2 SVGAGI (reference sequence). Trimming took off 6 bases at V and 4 bases at J, with 16 bases between the two ends. The CDR3 sequence is CASSAATGRNQPQHF. The CDR3 nucleotides are TGTGCCAGCAGCGCTGCCACCGGCCGAAATCAGCCCCAGCATTTT.

This clonotype showed up many times. This chain joins TRBV20-1 and TRBJ1-5; 8 nucleotides match TRBD1. V was pared by 4 bases and J by 0 bases, with 8 bases of the junction left unmatched. The germline CDR1 and CDR2 sequences are DFQATT and SNEGSKA (reference sequence). CDR3 length equals 16 residues. The CDR3 nucleotides are TGCAGTGCTAATCCAGGGGGCCCGTATAGCAATCAGCCCCAGCATTTT. Its protein is CSANPGGPYSNQPQHF.

The chain uses TRBV29-1 and TRBJ2-5; perhaps D is TRBD1 or TRBD2 (5 bases each). Germline CDR1 is SQVTM and CDR2 is ANQGSEA. This CDR3 has 10 amino acids. V gave up 6 bases and J gave up 7 bases, with 9 bases separating them. CDR3 in amino acids: CSVGDGTQYF. The CDR3 DNA is TGCAGCGTGGGGGATGGGACCCAGTACTTC.

This clonotype was detected ten times or more. The chain recombines TRBV28 with TRBJ1-1; a weak D match, TRBD1 (6 bases). This CDR3 has 12 residues. The V gene lost 7 bases and the J gene lost 7 bases, with 13 bases spanning the gap. Germline-derived CDR1 and CDR2 are MDHEN and SYDVKM. CDR3 DNA sequence: TGTGCCAGCACCGAAGGGGGACTTGAAGCTTTCTTT. Translating it yields CASTEGGLEAFF.

The chain recombines TRBV5-1 with TRBJ1-2; 10 nucleotides agree with TRBD1. This CDR3 comprises 15 residues. After removal of 4 bases from V and 3 bases from J, the junction contained 6 bases not matched to a gene. From germline, CDR1 is SGHRS and CDR2 YFSETQ. The CDR3 sequence: CASSTGQGTHYGYTF. In nucleotides, the CDR3 is TGCGCCAGCAGCACGGGACAGGGGACCCACTATGGCTACACCTTC.

This clonotype was picked up many times. The chain has TRBV7-3 and TRBJ2-1; 8 bases align to TRBD1. J was trimmed by 3 bases and V by 3 bases; bases with no gene match: 4. Germline CDR1 SGHTA, CDR2 FQGTGA. The CDR3 runs 15 residues. The CDR3 region is CASSFGQGLYNEQFF. The CDR3 nucleotides are TGTGCCAGCAGCTTTGGACAGGGTCTCTACAATGAGCAGTTCTTC.

The sample holds many counts of this clonotype. This chain uses TRBV4-3 with TRBJ2-3; TRBD1 agrees at 7 bases. The CDR3 covers 15 residues. J lost 0 bases, V lost 2 bases, and 2 bases had no gene match. Germline V gene sequence: CDR1 LGHNA, CDR2 YSLEER. CDR3 protein: CASSQRGQSTDTQYF. As DNA, the CDR3 is TGCGCCAGCAGCCAAAGGGGACAGAGCACAGATACGCAGTATTTT.

The sample holds a few counts of this clonotype. This chain connects TRBV10-3 to TRBJ1-5; D uncertain. The CDR3 loop spans 13 amino acids. Germline V lookup: CDR1 ENHRY, CDR2 SYGVKD. V gave up 2 bases and J gave up 5 bases, with 7 bases separating them. Here the CDR3 reads CAISEASYQPQHF. For the CDR3, the DNA is TGTGCCATCAGTGAGGCCAGTTATCAGCCCCAGCATTTT.

This clonotype was counted ten times or more. V usage is TRBV20-1 and J usage is TRBJ1-2; tentatively, D is TRBD1 (6 bases). The V and J ends lost 6 bases and 7 bases respectively, with 18 bases between them. The germline gives CDR1 DFQATT, CDR2 SNEGSKA (reference sequence). The CDR3 consists of 13 residues. The CDR3 DNA is TGCAGTGCACCACCCGAGGGGGGCGCTGGCTACACCTTC. Its translation: CSAPPEGGAGYTF.

This clonotype was picked up one time. The chain has TRBV20-1 and TRBJ1-1; D unclear. Germline lookup yields CDR1 DFQATT and CDR2 SNEGSKA (reference sequence). This CDR3 has 15 amino acids. V was pared by 0 bases and J by 7 bases, with 18 bases between. This chain's CDR3 is CSARDHVGYLDEAFF. The CDR3 DNA sequence: TGCAGTGCTAGAGATCACGTCGGGTATCTGGATGAAGCTTTCTTT.

This clonotype was observed at least ten times. The gene calls are TRBV7-2 and TRBJ1-1; D is perhaps TRBD1 (6 bases). V lost 5 bases, J lost 1 base, and 14 bases lay in between. Germline V gene sequence: CDR1 SGHTA, CDR2 FQGNSA. The CDR3 is 15 amino acids. CDR3 coding DNA: TGTGCCAGCAGCGGCCCGGGACATAGGAACACTGAAGCTTTCTTT. Translation gives CASSGPGHRNTEAFF.

This clonotype showed up many times. This chain uses TRBV7-2 with TRBJ1-2; TRBD1 matches 11 bases. The CDR3 consists of 14 residues. CDR1 SGHTA and CDR2 FQGNSA come from the germline V gene. Germline trimming cut 3 bases from V and 7 bases from J; bases unmatched to any gene: 4. The CDR3 is CASSLSGQGGGYTF. CDR3 DNA: TGTGCCAGCAGCTTGTCGGGACAGGGGGGTGGCTACACCTTC.

The sample holds a few counts of this clonotype. This rearrangement joins TRBV5-1 to TRBJ2-1; TRBD1 aligns across 7 bases. CDR1 SGHRS and CDR2 YFSETQ come from the germline V gene. V lost 0 bases and J lost 3; bases outside the gene matches: 6. The CDR3 is 16 amino acids. The CDR3 protein is CASSLVSGQIYNEQFF. For the CDR3, the DNA is TGCGCCAGCAGCTTGGTATCGGGACAGATCTACAATGAGCAGTTCTTC. The full variable domain, in which reference TRBV5-1 and TRBJ2-1 provide the parts outside the CDR3, is KAGVTQTPRYLIKTRGQQVTLSCSPISGHRSVSWYQQTPGQGLQFLFEYFSETQRNKGNFPGRFSGRQFSNSRSEMNVSTLELGDSALYLCASSLVSGQIYNEQFFGPGTRLTVL.

Many counts were recorded for this clonotype. The chain recombines TRBV7-8 with TRBJ1-1; TRBD1 matches 7 bases. Germline V CDR1 and CDR2: SGHVS, FQNEAQ. V shed 5 bases, J shed 4 bases, and the junction held 13 bases outside the gene matches. The CDR3 is 16 amino acids. CDR3 residues: CASSKVAEGQTTEAFF. Here the CDR3 DNA reads TGTGCCAGCAGCAAAGTGGCGGAGGGACAGACCACTGAAGCTTTCTTT.

In its sample, this clonotype was seen many times. The chain links TRBV7-2 to TRBJ1-2, with 7 bases lining up with TRBD1. The V segment lost 5 bases and the J segment 7 bases; nucleotides outside the gene matches: 7. The germline CDR1 and CDR2 sequences are SGHTA and FQGNSA. There are 13 residues in the CDR3. The CDR3 sequence is CASSLDRDSGYTF. The CDR3, as DNA: TGTGCCAGCAGCCTCGACAGGGACTCTGGCTACACCTTC.

Comments on this clonotype: Being one base from a much bigger clone, this may be a read error. This chain uses TRBV28 with TRBJ2-1; no clear D. The CDR3 is 12 residues long. Germline V gives CDR1 MDHEN, CDR2 SYDVKM. The CDR3 region has the DNA TGTGCCAGCAGCCCCCCAGTTCGTGAGCAGTCCTTC. It codes for CASSPPVREQSF.

This clonotype was recorded many times. The chain employs TRBV7-2 and TRBJ1-1, with 8 bases aligning to TRBD1. This CDR3 has 15 amino acids. Germline loops: CDR1 SGHTA, CDR2 FQGNSA. The ends lost 5 bases at V and 4 bases at J; junction bases unmatched: 9. CDR3 coding DNA: TGTGCCAGCAGCATAGACAGGGGAAGGGGCACTGAAGCTTTCTTT. Translating it yields CASSIDRGRGTEAFF.

This clonotype came up many times. The rearrangement links TRBV28 to TRBJ1-1; 12 bases are a match to TRBD1. The trim removed 5 bases at V and 6 bases at J, leaving 7 bases unmatched. Germline V gene data show CDR1 as MDHEN and CDR2 as SYDVKM. The CDR3 loop spans 15 amino acids. CDR3 sequence: CASSLPGQGAAEAFF. CDR3 coding DNA: TGTGCCAGCAGTCTACCGGGACAGGGGGCCGCTGAAGCTTTCTTT.

The genes are TRBV7-8 and TRBJ1-1; 9 bases are shared with TRBD1. V lost 3 bases and J lost 6; bases outside the gene matches: 5. Germline V lookup: CDR1 SGHVS, CDR2 FQNEAQ. The CDR3 covers 14 residues. The CDR3 nucleotides are TGTGCCAGCAGCTTGCCGGGACAGGGCTCTGAAGCTTTCTTT. Translation gives CASSLPGQGSEAFF.

V gene TRBV20-1 combines with J gene TRBJ1-2; D is perhaps TRBD1 (5 bases). This CDR3 has 13 amino acids. The ends were cut back, 0 bases at V and 8 bases at J, with 13 bases in the middle. Germline CDR1 DFQATT, CDR2 SNEGSKA (reference sequence). CDR3 sequence: CSARERGTEGYTF. The CDR3 region has the DNA TGCAGTGCTAGAGAGAGGGGTACAGAGGGCTACACCTTC.